Here is one TCR beta chain with its context. Its cognate antigen is unknown. This record comes from a study of T cell responses to AZD1222 COVID-19 vaccine. Findings of the study overall: Spike-specific TCR breadth rose after two AZD1222 doses, and depth rose as well. Unmutated variant regions are reportedly the target of nearly half of TCRs that are spike-specific. Baseline testing showed seropositivity in only five to seven AZD1222 recipients. The span of vaccine-associated CD4 TCRs extended across spike, with dominance at 160-218 and 743-854.

Sequenced by immunoSEQ multiplex PCR; TCRdb stores in-frame clones only, minus some. The sample yields around 77,000 clones, more than 75% seen once. V trimming: 5 bases; J trimming: 5 bases; junction bases outside the gene matches: 9. CDR1 SGHAT and CDR2 FQNNGV come from the germline V gene. The CDR3 totals 16 residues. The receptor's source is an adult in good health. V is TRBV11-2 and J is TRBJ2-1, with TRBD1 matching over 10 bases. The specimen was peripheral blood, collected on day 0 of AZD1222 vaccination. CDR3 in amino acids: CASSAQDRGAHNEQFF. The DNA for the CDR3 is TGTGCCAGCAGCGCCCAGGACAGGGGGGCCCACAATGAGCAGTTCTTC.